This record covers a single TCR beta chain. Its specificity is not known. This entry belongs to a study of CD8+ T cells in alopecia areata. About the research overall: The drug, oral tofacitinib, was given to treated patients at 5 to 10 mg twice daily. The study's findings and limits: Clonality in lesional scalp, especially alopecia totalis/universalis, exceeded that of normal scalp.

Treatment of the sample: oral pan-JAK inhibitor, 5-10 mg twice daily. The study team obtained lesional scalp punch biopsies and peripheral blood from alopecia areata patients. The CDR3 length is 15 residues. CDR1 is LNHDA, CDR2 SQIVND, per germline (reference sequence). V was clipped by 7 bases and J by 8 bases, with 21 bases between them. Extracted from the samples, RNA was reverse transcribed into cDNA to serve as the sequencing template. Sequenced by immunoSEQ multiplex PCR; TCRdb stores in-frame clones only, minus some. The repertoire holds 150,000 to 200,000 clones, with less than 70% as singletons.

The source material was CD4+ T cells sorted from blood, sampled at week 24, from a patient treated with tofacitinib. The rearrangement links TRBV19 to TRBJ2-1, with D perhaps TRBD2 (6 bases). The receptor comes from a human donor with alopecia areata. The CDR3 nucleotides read TGTGCCAGTACCCGGTCGGGGGTTATTAGGGATGAGCAGTTCTTC. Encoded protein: CASTRSGVIRDEQFF. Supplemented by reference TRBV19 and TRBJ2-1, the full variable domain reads DGGITQSPKYLFRKEGQNVTLSCEQNLNHDAMYWYRQDPGQGLRLIYYSQIVNDFQKGDIAEGYSVSREKKESFPLTVTSAQKNPTAFYLCASTRSGVIRDEQFFGPGTRLTVL.